Presented here are 9 T cell receptor beta chains from one specimen sequenced in a study of CD8 T cells in Susac syndrome. With random hexamers, reverse transcription was performed on about 0.45 to 1 ug of RNA. In TCRdb, the immunoSEQ multiplex PCR reads were re-called with MiXCR into one record per CDR3 protein. The sample records some 130,000 distinct CDR3 sequences, 95% being singletons. What was sequenced was CD8+ T cells from PBMCs. The source of these receptors is a human donor with Susac syndrome.

This clonotype was found a few times. The chain couples TRBV19 to TRBJ2-1; no reliable D call. The CDR3 is 14 residues long. Trimming removed 3 bases at V and 0 bases at J, with 6 bases between. The germline V gene encodes CDR1 LNHDA and CDR2 SQIVND (reference sequence). CDR3 DNA sequence: TGTGCCAGTAGTATTGTTAGCTCCTACAATGAGCAGTTCTTC. This translates into CASSIVSSYNEQFF.

The gene calls are TRBV5-4 and TRBJ2-3; the D is unclear. The CDR3 contains 12 residues. Deletions cut 3 bases from V and 6 bases from J, with 8 bases between. Per germline, CDR1 SGHNT and CDR2 YYREEE (reference sequence). CDR3 region: CASSSNGDTQYF. The CDR3 DNA follows: TGTGCCAGCAGCTCAAATGGTGATACGCAGTATTTT.

This clonotype was counted once. V is TRBV24-1 and J is TRBJ1-1, with 9 bases lining up with TRBD1. Germline CDR1 KGHDR, CDR2 SFDVKD. J lost 7 bases, V lost 9 bases, and 8 bases had no gene match. The CDR3 runs 13 residues. The CDR3 nucleotides read TGTGCCACCGCGACAGGGGGTAAGGGTGAAGCTTTCTTT. Translating it yields CATATGGKGEAFF.

V is TRBV9 and J is TRBJ2-1; 13 bases align to TRBD2. Germline V lookup: CDR1 SGDLS, CDR2 YYNGEE. The ends lost 3 bases at V and 8 bases at J; junction bases unmatched: 2. This CDR3 is 14 amino acids long. The CDR3 sequence is CASSGTSGSDEQFF. DNA of the CDR3: TGTGCCAGCAGCGGGACTAGCGGGAGCGATGAGCAGTTCTTC.

Here the CDR3 reads CSVWSLAGNNEQFF. The CDR3 DNA reads as TGCAGCGTGTGGTCACTAGCGGGGAACAATGAGCAGTTCTTC. This chain connects TRBV29-1 to TRBJ2-1; TRBD2 matches 10 bases. Germline lookup yields CDR1 SQVTM and CDR2 ANQGSEA. This CDR3 is 14 amino acids long. V trimming: 6 bases; J trimming: 5 bases; junction bases outside the gene matches: 7.

The CDR3 nucleotides read TGTGCCAGCAGTTACTCGAAGGGGTTAGCTGAGGGGCATGAGCAGTTCTTC. Translation gives CASSYSKGLAEGHEQFF. This sequence joins TRBV6-5 and TRBJ2-1, with D perhaps matching TRBD1 or TRBD2 (5 bases each). Germline V gene data show CDR1 as MNHEY and CDR2 as SVGAGI. The V gene lost 0 bases and the J gene lost 8 bases, with 20 bases spanning the gap. The CDR3 covers 17 residues.

This rearrangement joins TRBV29-1 to TRBJ1-1, with D maybe TRBD1 (5 bases). Per the germline V gene, CDR1 is SQVTM and CDR2 is ANQGSEA. The CDR3 contains 13 residues. Trimming removed 0 bases at V and 5 bases at J, with 10 bases between. The CDR3, as DNA: TGCAGCGTTGAAGATCTGGGGGGAACTGAAGCTTTCTTT. Translating it yields CSVEDLGGTEAFF.

The chain is built from TRBV4-1 and TRBJ1-5; no clear D. The CDR3 covers 13 residues. Trimming removed 5 bases from V and 1 base from J, with 6 bases in between. Looked up from germline, CDR1 is MGHRA and CDR2 is YSYEKL. The CDR3 DNA is TGCGCCAGCAGCAGCCACAGCAATCAGCCCCAGCATTTT. Translating it yields CASSSHSNQPQHF.

The J gene is TRBJ1-1, the V gene TRBV10-3; D unclear. The germline V and J ends were trimmed by 2 bases and 6 bases, with 4 bases remaining between them. The germline CDR1 and CDR2 sequences are ENHRY and SYGVKD. The CDR3 length is 11 residues. The CDR3 region is CAISEGPEAFF. The CDR3 region has the DNA TGTGCCATCAGTGAGGGGCCTGAAGCTTTCTTT.